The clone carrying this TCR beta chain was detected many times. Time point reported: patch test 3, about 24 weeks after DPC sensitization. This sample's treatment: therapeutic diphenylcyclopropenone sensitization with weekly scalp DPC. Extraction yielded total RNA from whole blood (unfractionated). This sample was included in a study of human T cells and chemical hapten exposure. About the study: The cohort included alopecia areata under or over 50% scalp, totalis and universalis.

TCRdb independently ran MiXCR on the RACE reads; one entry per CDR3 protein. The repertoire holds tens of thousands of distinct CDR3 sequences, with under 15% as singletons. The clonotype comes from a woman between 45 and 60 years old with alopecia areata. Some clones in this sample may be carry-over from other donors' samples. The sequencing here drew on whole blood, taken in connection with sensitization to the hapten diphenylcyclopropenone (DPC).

The CDR3, as DNA: TGCGCCAGCAGTGCTAGCGGGAGTCTCAATGAGCAGTTCTTC. Protein sequence: CASSASGSLNEQFF. This rearrangement joins TRBV10-2 to TRBJ2-1; TRBD2 agrees at 10 bases. The germline CDR1 and CDR2 sequences are WSHSY and SAAADI. V gave up 4 bases and J gave up 6 bases; unmatched junction bases: 3. CDR3 length equals 14 residues.